This T cell receptor beta chain was obtained from a study of control samples from healthy donors and cancer patients. The table came from immunoSEQ multiplex PCR; TCRdb's copy has only in-frame clones and leaves some out. The profile shows approximately 40,000 clones, 60% to 80% of them singletons. The sample consisted of formalin-fixed, paraffin-embedded tissue. The receptor comes from a male donor with melanoma.

The CDR3 spells CSVAGAVGELFF. The CDR3, as DNA: TGCAGCGTGGCAGGGGCGGTCGGGGAGCTGTTTTTT. The V call is TRBV29-1, the J call TRBJ2-2; D perhaps matches TRBD1 (6 bases). CDR1 is SQVTM, CDR2 ANQGSEA, per germline. The length of the CDR3 is 12 residues. Trimming removed 6 bases at V and 7 bases at J, with 12 bases between.